This TCR beta chain derives from a study of blood T cell repertoires in COVID-19 (dated by TCRdb to the early 2020s). Regarding the research as a whole: Collaborator samples came from the United States, Italy and Spain and covered acute and convalescent phases of COVID-19. The repertoires were made available in a free public database intended to serve as a resource for research on the immune response to SARS-CoV-2. Samples came from the ongoing ImmuneRACE study (first 160 participants) plus 1,254 subjects from 6 global collaborators. Where available, HLA class I and class II types were taken from metadata supplied by the sample provider and were not determined by assay-based typing. Nearly every sample came with metadata listing a de-identified subject ID, COVID-19 status, age in years and sex. The prospective study material was composed of cDNA or gDNA derived from T cells, B-cell-depleted T cells, or PBMCs. The dataset comprised deeply sampled blood TCRbeta repertoires from subjects exposed to, actively infected with, or recovered from COVID-19. Here is what the overall study found, with its caveats: The quantity of clinical and demographic metadata differed by source and by participant and was supplied without curation.

The immunoSEQ Assay, a bias-controlled multiplex PCR, was used to amplify TCRbeta CDR3 regions from genomic DNA. As for the original processing: Nucleated cell counts per sample were estimated from amplification of reference gene primers within the assay. To quantify the absolute abundance of each unique TCRbeta CDR3 rearrangement, sequence reads were collapsed and filtered. For each sample, productive Simpson clonality was calculated by taking the square root of Simpson's diversity index across productive rearrangements. Not all clones reach the TCRdb copy of this immuneACCESS table, which keeps in-frame sequences only. Checked studies attribute under half of the gap to unresolved V genes and leave the rest unexplained. That table gives V, J and clone size, and the DNA gave D and trimming. The sample records around 330,000 clones, roughly nine tenths of which are singletons. The ten largest clones add up to roughly 5.2% of the sample.

Participants in the prospective study were aged roughly 18 to 100 years, lived in under 30 United States geographic areas, and enrolled through a virtual design. To assign participants to cohorts, the prospective study relied on clinical history that participants themselves reported in a screening survey and a study questionnaire. For ImmuneRACE Cohort 3, a participant was defined as recovered based on two consecutive negative NP/OP PCR tests, clearance by a healthcare professional, or resolution of symptoms. In the prospective study, whole blood, serum and a nasopharyngeal or oropharyngeal swab were collected from each participant by mobile phlebotomists. Additional blood draws and questionnaires over an approximately two-month period could optionally be provided by prospective study participants. Before DNA extraction, prospective study blood samples were shipped either frozen or at room temperature.

From its cysteine to its phenylalanine, the CDR3 spans 13 amino acids. Of the read, only the CDR3 DNA is kept; its 39 bases are in frame from base 1. V gives up 4 bases and J gives up 2 bases, and the segment between their germline ends measures 8 bases. From the germline V gene, CDR1 is SGHDT and CDR2 is YYEEEE. A note on this clone: Which antigen it targets is not known. No base quality values were provided; no much bigger clone lies one nucleotide off.

This sequence was found in a man in his 60s who had recovered from COVID-19. Sequenced material: PBMCs or T cells enriched from blood (not recorded which). The V gene is TRBV5-6 and the J gene is TRBJ2-3; too little of a D gene remains to name it. CDR3 protein: CASSPRPTDTQYF. The nucleotide sequence reads as follows: TGTGCCAGCAGCCCGCGTCCCACAGATACGCAGTATTTT.